This T cell receptor beta chain was retrieved from a study of shared clonotypes between healthy human individuals. At the level of the study: Each donor contributed plates that comprised three CD4 naive, three CD4 memory, two CD8 naive and one CD8 memory.

At the deep level, the assay was run. The protocol was immunoSEQ multiplex PCR, while the TCRdb copy is restricted to in-frame clones and leaves out a portion. Of more than 850,000 clones in the sample, around three quarters were seen once. This clone was picked up one time. This CDR3 comprises 14 residues. Trimming took off 5 bases at V and 1 base at J, with 11 bases between the two ends. Germline V lookup: CDR1 MNHNS, CDR2 SASEGT. The chain links TRBV6-1 to TRBJ1-1; D is uncertain. This sequence was found in a man between 18 and 29 years old in good health. Some clones in this sample may be carry-over from other donors' samples. Material for sequencing was memory CD4+ T cells from PBMCs. The subset: CD45RA-negative fraction. The CDR3, as DNA: TGTGCCAGCAGTCGCCCGAAAACGAACACTGAAGCTTTCTTT. Its protein is CASSRPKTNTEAFF.